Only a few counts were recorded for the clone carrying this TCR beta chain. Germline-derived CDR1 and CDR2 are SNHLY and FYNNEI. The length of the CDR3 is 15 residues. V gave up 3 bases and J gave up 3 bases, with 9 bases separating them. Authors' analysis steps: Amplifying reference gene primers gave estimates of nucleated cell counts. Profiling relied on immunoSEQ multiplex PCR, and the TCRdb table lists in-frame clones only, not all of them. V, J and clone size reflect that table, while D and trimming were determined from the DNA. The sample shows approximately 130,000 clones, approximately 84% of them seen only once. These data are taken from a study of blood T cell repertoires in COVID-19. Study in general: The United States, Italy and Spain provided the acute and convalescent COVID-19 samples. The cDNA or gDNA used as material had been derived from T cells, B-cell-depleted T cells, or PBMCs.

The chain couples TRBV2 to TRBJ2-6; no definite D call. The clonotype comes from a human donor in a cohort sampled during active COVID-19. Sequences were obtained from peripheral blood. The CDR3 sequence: CASSEDSYGANVLTF. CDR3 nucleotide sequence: TGTGCCAGCAGTGAGGATAGCTATGGGGCCAACGTCCTGACTTTC.